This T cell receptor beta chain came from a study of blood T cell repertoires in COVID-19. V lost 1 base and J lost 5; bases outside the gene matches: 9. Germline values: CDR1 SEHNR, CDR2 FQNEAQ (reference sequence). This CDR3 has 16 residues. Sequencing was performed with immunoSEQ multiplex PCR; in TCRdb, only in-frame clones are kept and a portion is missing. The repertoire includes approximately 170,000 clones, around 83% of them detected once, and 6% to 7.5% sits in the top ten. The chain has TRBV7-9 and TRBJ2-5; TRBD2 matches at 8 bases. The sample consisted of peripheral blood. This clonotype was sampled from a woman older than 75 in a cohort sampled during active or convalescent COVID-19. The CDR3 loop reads CASSLDYGRAGETQYF. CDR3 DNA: TGTGCCAGCAGCTTAGATTACGGGAGGGCCGGGGAGACCCAGTACTTC. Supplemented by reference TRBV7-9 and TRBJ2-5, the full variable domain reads DTGVSQNPRHKITKRGQNVTFRCDPISEHNRLYWYRQTLGQGPEFLTYFQNEAQLEKSRLLSDRFSAERPKGSFSTLEIQRTEQGDSAMYLCASSLDYGRAGETQYFGPGTRLLVL.